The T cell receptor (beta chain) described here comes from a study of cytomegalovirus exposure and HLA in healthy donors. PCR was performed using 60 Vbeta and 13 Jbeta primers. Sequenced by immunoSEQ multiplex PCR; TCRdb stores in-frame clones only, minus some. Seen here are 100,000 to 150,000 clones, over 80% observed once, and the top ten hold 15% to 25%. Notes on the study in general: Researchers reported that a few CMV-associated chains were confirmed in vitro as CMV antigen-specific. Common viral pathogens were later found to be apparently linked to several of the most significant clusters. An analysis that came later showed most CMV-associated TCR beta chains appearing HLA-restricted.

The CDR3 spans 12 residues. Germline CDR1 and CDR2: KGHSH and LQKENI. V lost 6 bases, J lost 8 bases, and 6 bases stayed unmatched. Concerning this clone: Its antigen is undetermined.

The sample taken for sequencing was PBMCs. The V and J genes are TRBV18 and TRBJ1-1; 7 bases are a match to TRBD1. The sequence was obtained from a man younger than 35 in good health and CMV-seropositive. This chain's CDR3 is CASSPRGLEAFF. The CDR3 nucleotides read TGTGCCAGCTCGCCTAGGGGGCTCGAAGCTTTCTTT.